This T cell receptor (beta chain) originates from a study of cytomegalovirus exposure and HLA in healthy donors. Study as a whole: Earlier sequencing of around 190 million T cells yielded 100 million to 120 million unique TCR beta sequences. Overall study results and limits: Certain indistinguishable V segments, among them TRBV6-2 and TRBV6-3, were excluded. Among donors in an Asian-associated ancestry cluster, a later analysis reportedly found fewer N-insertions than the roughly 730-donor mean.

CDR1 MNHEY and CDR2 SMNVEV come from the germline V gene (reference sequence). The CDR3 has 17 amino acids. 60 Vbeta and 13 Jbeta primers were used in PCR. Assay: immunoSEQ multiplex PCR; the TCRdb copy retains only in-frame clones and omits some. The sample shows about 220,000 clones, roughly 88% of them seen only once. For this clone: As yet, its antigen is unknown.

V usage is TRBV27 and J usage is TRBJ2-5, with TRBD2 identical over 11 bases. The DNA end is more similar to TRBJ2-7, so the J call may be wrong. This TCR derives from a boy between 2 and 10 years old in good health and CMV-seronegative. Sequenced: PBMCs. Here the CDR3 reads CASSNSGTSGRSYEQYF. In DNA form, the CDR3 reads TGTGCCAGCAGTAACTCAGGAACTAGCGGGAGATCCTACGAGCAGTACTTC.